This T cell receptor beta chain was identified during a study of T-cell memory formation after mild COVID-19. Study-wide points: Contracting clones from day 15 to 85 had balanced CD4/CD8; later expanders favoured CD4+. Chiefly within CM and EM were the contracting CD4+ clones; CD8+ ones were within EMRA.

Trimming took off 5 bases at V and 11 bases at J, with 22 bases between the two ends. CDR1 and CDR2 from the germline V gene are MGHRA and YSYEKL. The CDR3 runs to 15 residues. With constant-segment primers, 5'RACE yielded cDNA libraries of TCR alpha and TCR beta that carried sample barcodes and UMIs. TCRdb redid the calling of the 5' RACE reads with MiXCR, one entry per CDR3 protein. The data hold approximately 570,000 distinct CDR3 sequences, with 18% observed a single time. This clonotype was found a few times. Antigen unknown. This sequence was found in an adult woman who had mild COVID-19 (a few samples of this study predate the infection). Cell type and time point are not known. The sequencing input was PBMCs or a T cell subset sorted from them (not recorded which). The chain links TRBV4-1 to TRBJ2-1; D ambiguous. CDR3 protein: CASSWDSGFDGQQFF. The DNA of the CDR3 is TGCGCCAGCAGCTGGGATTCGGGCTTCGACGGTCAGCAGTTCTTC.